The clone carrying this TCR beta chain has at least ten counts. As yet, its antigen is unknown. CDR3 size: 12 residues. V was pared by 2 bases and J by 1 base, with 2 bases between. Germline V lookup: CDR1 MNHEY, CDR2 SVGEGT. The sample originates from a study of glioma-infiltrating T cells. The iRepertoire nested amplicon-rescue multiplex PCR amplified TCR alpha and beta CDR3s from RNA. Tissue mRNA or PBMC total RNA, roughly 100-400 ng, went into one-step reverse transcription and amplification. Via MiXCR, TCRdb re-called the multiplex PCR reads, giving one row per CDR3 protein. The sample lists some 22,000 distinct CDR3 sequences; around 24% were seen once. The study's findings and limits: Non-neoplastic patients had below-expected tissue-blood divergence, while all gliomas exceeded expectation.

The receptor comes from a human donor with low-grade glioma or glioblastoma, undergoing nonglioma brain surgery, or in good health (not recorded which). This sequence joins TRBV6-2 or TRBV6-3 and TRBJ1-1; D remains unclear. Specimen: glioma tissue, nonneoplastic brain tissue, or PBMCs (not recorded which). This chain's CDR3 is CASSYTNTEAFF. The CDR3 nucleotides read TGTGCCAGCAGTTACACGAACACTGAAGCTTTCTTT.